Presented here are 25 T cell receptor beta chains from one specimen sequenced in a study of blood T cell repertoires in COVID-19. Clones were read by immunoSEQ multiplex PCR, and TCRdb kept only the in-frame ones, dropping some. The top ten hold approximately 10% of the sample, which has 80,000 or so clones, roughly 84% seen once. Source material: peripheral blood. These receptors were taken from a man aged 55 to 69 with COVID-19, enrolled during active disease.

The chain couples TRBV27 to TRBJ2-3; TRBD2 aligns across 8 bases. CDR1 and CDR2 from the germline V gene are MNHEY and SMNVEV (reference sequence). CDR3 size: 18 residues. Trimming took 1 base from V and 3 from J; bases not matched to a gene: 12. CDR3 sequence (DNA): TGTGCCAGCAGTTTATTTATTAGCGGGGAGAAGGGTACAGATACGCAGTATTTT. As protein: CASSLFISGEKGTDTQYF.

The CDR3 DNA is TGTGCCAGTGGGCGGGGAATGAATTCACCCCTCCACTTT. It is translated as CASGRGMNSPLHF. This rearrangement joins TRBV6-5 to TRBJ1-6; D is unclear. This CDR3 is built from 13 residues. Deletions cut 9 bases from V and 7 bases from J, with 13 bases between. Germline assignment: CDR1 MNHEY and CDR2 SVGAGI.

The chain couples TRBV5-1 to TRBJ2-1, with 8 nucleotides matching TRBD1. The germline CDR1 and CDR2 sequences are SGHRS and YFSETQ. V was pared by 4 bases and J by 10 bases, with 7 bases of the junction left unmatched. This CDR3 is built from 13 residues. The CDR3 sequence: CASSIGQGQEQFF. DNA for the CDR3: TGCGCCAGCAGCATCGGACAGGGCCAGGAGCAGTTCTTC.

The J gene is TRBJ1-5, the V gene TRBV19; D is possibly TRBD1 (6 bases). Trimming pared 8 bases from V and 3 bases from J, leaving 17 bases between. CDR1 and CDR2 from the germline V gene are LNHDA and SQIVND (reference sequence). This CDR3 has 15 amino acids. CDR3 protein: CASSTGTTFNQPQHF. The CDR3 DNA sequence: TGTGCCAGTTCCACCGGGACAACGTTCAATCAGCCCCAGCATTTT.

The V gene is TRBV28, the J gene TRBJ1-1; perhaps TRBD1 as D (5 bases). CDR1 is MDHEN and CDR2 is SYDVKM in the germline V gene. The CDR3 consists of 10 residues. Trimming removed 7 bases from V and 10 bases from J, with 10 bases in between. This CDR3 is CASKQDIAFF. In DNA form, the CDR3 reads TGTGCCAGCAAACAGGATATAGCTTTCTTT.

A few counts support this clone. CDR3 residues: CASSSDQRQGDDEQFF. DNA for the CDR3: TGTGCCAGCAGTTCTGACCAGCGACAGGGGGACGATGAGCAGTTCTTC. This sequence joins TRBV6-5 and TRBJ2-1; the match to TRBD1 covers 9 bases. V trimming: 4 bases; J trimming: 8 bases; junction bases outside the gene matches: 12. This CDR3 comprises 16 residues. Germline values: CDR1 MNHEY, CDR2 SVGAGI.

The chain joins TRBV28 to TRBJ2-1; weak D call: TRBD2 (7 bases). Germline CDR1 and CDR2: MDHEN and SYDVKM. CDR3 length: 15 amino acids. V lost 2 bases and J lost 5, with 13 bases in between. CDR3 amino acids: CASSLMGGAHNEQFF. The CDR3 region has the DNA TGTGCCAGCAGTTTAATGGGGGGGGCACACAATGAGCAGTTCTTC.

The chain joins TRBV11-3 to TRBJ2-2; D ambiguous. Germline V gene sequence: CDR1 SGHNT, CDR2 YENEEA. This CDR3 has 14 residues. The V end lost 1 base, the J end lost 1 base, and 4 bases lay between the germline ends. The CDR3 DNA reads TGTGCCAGCAGCTTAGCGGGGAACACCGGGGAGCTGTTTTTT. Translated: CASSLAGNTGELFF.

The chain recombines TRBV11-3 with TRBJ2-7, with D possibly matching TRBD2 (6 bases). Germline CDR1 reads SGHNT; CDR2 reads YENEEA. The CDR3 contains 15 residues. V lost 5 bases, J lost 5 bases, and 19 bases lay in between. CDR3 region: CASSGGNTGQNEQYF. The CDR3 DNA reads as TGTGCCAGCAGCGGGGGGAATACGGGTCAGAACGAGCAGTACTTC.

The rearrangement joins TRBV12-3 or TRBV12-4 to TRBJ1-5, with D unclear. Deletions cut 3 bases from V and 6 bases from J, with 6 bases between. The CDR3 has 12 amino acids. CDR3 nucleotide sequence: TGTGCCAGCAGTTTGACGGGTCAGCCCCAGCATTTT. This gives the protein CASSLTGQPQHF.

V gene TRBV2 combines with J gene TRBJ2-5; 7 positions agree with TRBD2. This CDR3 is 15 amino acids long. Germline V lookup: CDR1 SNHLY, CDR2 FYNNEI. The J segment lost 5 bases and the V segment lost 2 bases, leaving 8 bases of the junction unmatched. This CDR3 reads CASSEFREVGETQYF. The CDR3 bases are TGTGCCAGCAGTGAATTTCGGGAGGTGGGGGAGACCCAGTACTTC.

The rearrangement joins TRBV24-1 to TRBJ2-3, with D possibly TRBD2 on 5 matching bases. The CDR3 runs 13 residues. Germline lookup yields CDR1 KGHDR and CDR2 SFDVKD. The germline V and J ends were trimmed by 9 bases and 2 bases, with 11 bases remaining between them. DNA for the CDR3: TGTGCCACCGAGGGTATAGACACAGATACGCAGTATTTT. Translated, it gives CATEGIDTDTQYF.

This clone was found once. This chain uses TRBV5-1 with TRBJ2-2, with 10 bases that match TRBD1. With 3 bases clipped from V and 8 bases from J, the junction kept 7 bases outside the gene matches. The CDR3 has 15 residues. The V gene's germline CDR1 is SGHRS and CDR2 YFSETQ. The CDR3 DNA reads as TGCGCCAGCAGCTCAGGACAGGGGGGGCCTGGGGAGCTGTTTTTT. This encodes CASSSGQGGPGELFF.

The CDR3 loop is CASSPTPTSGKTDTQYF. CDR3 coding DNA: TGTGCCAGCAGCCCGACCCCGACTAGCGGGAAGACAGATACGCAGTATTTT. The V and J genes are TRBV7-3 and TRBJ2-3; 11 bases are a match to TRBD2. The V and J ends lost 5 bases and 3 bases, in that order; junction bases with no gene match: 10. CDR1 and CDR2 (germline): SGHTA, FQGTGA. CDR3 length: 17 residues.

The chain is built from TRBV14 and TRBJ2-5; 10 nucleotides line up with TRBD2. This CDR3 has 16 amino acids. CDR1 is SGHDN and CDR2 is FVKESK in the germline V gene. J was trimmed by 2 bases and V by 3 bases; bases with no gene match: 6. The CDR3 here is CASSQSPSGGQETQYF. The DNA for the CDR3 is TGTGCCAGCAGCCAGTCGCCTAGCGGGGGACAAGAGACCCAGTACTTC.

The chain recombines TRBV11-2 with TRBJ1-1; possibly TRBD1 for D (5 bases). The germline V gene encodes CDR1 SGHAT and CDR2 FQNNGV. The CDR3 extends over 14 amino acids. Trimming stripped 4 bases from V and 0 bases from J, with 9 bases between. In nucleotides, the CDR3 is TGTGCCAGCAGCTCGCAGGGCTTGAACACTGAAGCTTTCTTT. Residues: CASSSQGLNTEAFF.

The chain carries TRBV19 and TRBJ2-7, with 14 bases that match TRBD2. Germline V gene lookup returns CDR1 LNHDA and CDR2 SQIVND (reference sequence). The CDR3 covers 16 residues. With V trimmed by 3 bases and J by 3 bases, 4 bases remained unmatched. CDR3 nucleotide sequence: TGTGCCAGTAGTATCGGACTAGCGGGAGGTATCTACGAGCAGTACTTC. It yields the protein CASSIGLAGGIYEQYF.

This clone has more than one count but fewer than ten. The chain links TRBV3-1 (or the pseudogene TRBV3-2) to TRBJ1-4; D remains unclear. V was shortened by 4 bases and J by 8 bases, with 17 bases between the two germline ends. This CDR3 contains 15 residues. Germline CDR1 and CDR2: LGHDT and YNNKEL (reference sequence). This chain's CDR3 is CASSLRFGADEKLFF. CDR3 nucleotide sequence: TGTGCCAGCAGCCTACGATTCGGAGCTGACGAAAAACTGTTTTTT.

V and J are TRBV18 and TRBJ1-2; the D gene is possibly TRBD1 (5 bases). Trimming pared 0 bases from V and 8 bases from J, leaving 7 bases between. The CDR3 spans 12 residues. The germline gives CDR1 KGHSH, CDR2 LQKENI. The CDR3 region is CASSPPEGGYTF. In DNA form, the CDR3 reads TGTGCCAGCTCACCACCGGAGGGGGGCTACACCTTC. The full variable domain, its missing parts supplied by reference TRBV18 and TRBJ1-2, is NAGVMQNPRHLVRRRGQEARLRCSPMKGHSHVYWYRQLPEEGLKFMVYLQKENIIDESGMPKERFSAEFPKEGPSILRIQQVVRGDSAAYFCASSPPEGGYTFGSGTRLTVV.

The gene calls are TRBV29-1 and TRBJ1-4, with no clear D. This CDR3 has 13 residues. Between the trimmed V and J ends, which lost 4 bases and 7 bases, there was a span of 13 bases. The germline CDR1 and CDR2 sequences are SQVTM and ANQGSEA. The CDR3 sequence: CSVGVALGEKLFF. The CDR3 nucleotides are TGCAGCGTTGGCGTCGCGCTAGGTGAAAAACTGTTTTTT.

The chain is built from TRBV5-5 and TRBJ1-4; 8 bases match TRBD1. Unmatched junction bases numbered 3, after V lost 2 bases and J lost 0 bases. CDR1 SGHKS and CDR2 YYEKEE come from the germline V gene (reference sequence). This CDR3 contains 16 residues. CDR3 DNA sequence: TGTGCCAGCAGCTTCAGGGGGCTGGCAACTAATGAAAAACTGTTTTTT. Translation gives CASSFRGLATNEKLFF.

The V call is TRBV7-6, the J call TRBJ1-3; no firm D call. This CDR3 region has 16 residues. The V gene's germline CDR1 is SGHVS and CDR2 FNYEAQ. V was clipped by 4 bases and J by 0 bases, with 13 bases between them. For the CDR3, the DNA is TGTGCCAGCAGCTCCCCGGCGAGGTTCTCTGGAAACACCATATATTTT. Translated: CASSSPARFSGNTIYF.

The rearrangement joins TRBV6-5 to TRBJ2-7; the D gene is possibly TRBD1 (6 bases). This CDR3 is 15 amino acids long. V lost 6 bases, J lost 2 bases, and 17 bases lay in between. The germline V gene encodes CDR1 MNHEY and CDR2 SVGAGI. The CDR3 DNA reads TGTGCCAGCAGAAGGACAGACACCTCCCCCTACGAGCAGTACTTC. Protein product: CASRRTDTSPYEQYF.

In this sample, this clone turned up once. The genes are TRBV18 and TRBJ2-1, with TRBD2 matching 16 bases. The ends lost 0 bases at V and 5 bases at J; junction bases unmatched: 4. There are 18 residues in the CDR3. Germline-derived CDR1 and CDR2 are KGHSH and LQKENI. As DNA, the CDR3 is TGTGCCAGCTCACCACCGGGACTAGCGGGGGGGCGTAACAATGAGCAGTTCTTC. Residues: CASSPPGLAGGRNNEQFF.

The chain is built from TRBV27 and TRBJ1-3, with D hard to call. Germline V gene sequence: CDR1 MNHEY, CDR2 SMNVEV (reference sequence). V gave up 6 bases and J gave up 0 bases, with 24 bases separating them. The CDR3 is made up of 19 amino acids. The CDR3 sequence is CASSRSGGVNSFSGNTIYF. The DNA for the CDR3 is TGTGCCAGCAGCCGATCGGGTGGAGTGAATTCCTTCTCTGGAAACACCATATATTTT.